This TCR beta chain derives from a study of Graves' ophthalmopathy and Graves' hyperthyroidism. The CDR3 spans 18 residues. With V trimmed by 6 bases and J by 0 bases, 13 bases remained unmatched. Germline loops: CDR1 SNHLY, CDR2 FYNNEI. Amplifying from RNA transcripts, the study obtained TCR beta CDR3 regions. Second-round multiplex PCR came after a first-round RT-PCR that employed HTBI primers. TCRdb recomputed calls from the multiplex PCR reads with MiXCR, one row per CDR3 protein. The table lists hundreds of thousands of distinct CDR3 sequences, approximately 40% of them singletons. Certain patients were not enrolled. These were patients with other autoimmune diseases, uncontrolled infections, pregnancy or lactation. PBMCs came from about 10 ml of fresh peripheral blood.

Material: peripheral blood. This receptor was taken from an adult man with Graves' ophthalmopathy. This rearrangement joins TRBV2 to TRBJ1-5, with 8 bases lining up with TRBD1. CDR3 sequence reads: CASSGQGPLAYSNQPQHF. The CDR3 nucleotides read TGTGCCAGCAGCGGACAGGGCCCCTTGGCCTATAGCAATCAGCCCCAGCATTTT.